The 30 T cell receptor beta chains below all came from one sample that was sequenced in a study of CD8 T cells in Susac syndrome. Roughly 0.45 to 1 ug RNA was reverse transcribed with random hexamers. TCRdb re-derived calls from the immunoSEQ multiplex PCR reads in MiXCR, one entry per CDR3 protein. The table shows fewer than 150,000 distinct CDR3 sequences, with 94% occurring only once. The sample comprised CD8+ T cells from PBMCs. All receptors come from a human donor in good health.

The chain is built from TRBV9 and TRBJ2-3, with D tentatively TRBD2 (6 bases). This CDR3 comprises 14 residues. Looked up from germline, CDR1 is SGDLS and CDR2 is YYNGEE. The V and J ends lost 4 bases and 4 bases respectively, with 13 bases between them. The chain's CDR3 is CASSPVGGADTQYF. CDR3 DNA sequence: TGTGCCAGCAGCCCCGTGGGGGGAGCAGATACGCAGTATTTT.

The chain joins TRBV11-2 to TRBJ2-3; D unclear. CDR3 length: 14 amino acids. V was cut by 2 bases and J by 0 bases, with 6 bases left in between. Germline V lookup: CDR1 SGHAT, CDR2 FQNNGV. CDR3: CASSLPMSTDTQYF. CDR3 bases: TGTGCCAGCAGCTTACCCATGAGCACAGATACGCAGTATTTT.

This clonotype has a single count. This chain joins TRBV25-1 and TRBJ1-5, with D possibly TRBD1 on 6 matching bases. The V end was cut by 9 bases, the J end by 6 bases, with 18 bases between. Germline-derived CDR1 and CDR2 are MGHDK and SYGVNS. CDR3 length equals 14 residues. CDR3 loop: CARMPGVCFQPQHF. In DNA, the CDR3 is TGTGCCAGGATGCCAGGGGTATGTTTTCAGCCCCAGCATTTT. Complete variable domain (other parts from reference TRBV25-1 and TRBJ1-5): EADIYQTPRYLVIGTGKKITLECSQTMGHDKMYWYQQDPGMELHLIHYSYGVNSTEKGDLSSESTVSRIRTEHFPLTLESARPSHTSQYLCARMPGVCFQPQHFGDGTRLSIL.

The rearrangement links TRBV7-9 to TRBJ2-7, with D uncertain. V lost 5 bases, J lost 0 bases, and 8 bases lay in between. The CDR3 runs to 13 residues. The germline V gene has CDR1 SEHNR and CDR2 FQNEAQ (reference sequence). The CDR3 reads CASSGTSSYEQYF. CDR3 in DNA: TGTGCCAGCAGCGGAACCAGCTCCTACGAGCAGTACTTC. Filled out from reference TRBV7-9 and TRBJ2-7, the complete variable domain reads DTGVSQNPRHKITKRGQNVTFRCDPISEHNRLYWYRQTLGQGPEFLTYFQNEAQLEKSRLLSDRFSAERPKGSFSTLEIQRTEQGDSAMYLCASSGTSSYEQYFGPGTRLTVT.

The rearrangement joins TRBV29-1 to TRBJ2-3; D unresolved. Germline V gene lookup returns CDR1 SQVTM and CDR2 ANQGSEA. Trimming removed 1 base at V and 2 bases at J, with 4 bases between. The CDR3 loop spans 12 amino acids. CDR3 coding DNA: TGCAGCGTTGAAGGATACACAGATACGCAGTATTTT. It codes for CSVEGYTDTQYF.

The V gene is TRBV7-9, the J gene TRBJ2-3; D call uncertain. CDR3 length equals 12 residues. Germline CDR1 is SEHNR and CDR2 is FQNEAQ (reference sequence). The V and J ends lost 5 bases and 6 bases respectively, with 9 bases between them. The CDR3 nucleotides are TGTGCCAGCAGCCCTTTGATGGATACGCAGTATTTT. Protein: CASSPLMDTQYF.

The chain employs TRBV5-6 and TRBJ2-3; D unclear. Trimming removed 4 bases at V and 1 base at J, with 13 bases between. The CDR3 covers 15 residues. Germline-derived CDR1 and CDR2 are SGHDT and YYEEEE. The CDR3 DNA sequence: TGTGCCAGCAGCCTCGACTCCGGTGGCACAGATACGCAGTATTTT. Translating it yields CASSLDSGGTDTQYF.

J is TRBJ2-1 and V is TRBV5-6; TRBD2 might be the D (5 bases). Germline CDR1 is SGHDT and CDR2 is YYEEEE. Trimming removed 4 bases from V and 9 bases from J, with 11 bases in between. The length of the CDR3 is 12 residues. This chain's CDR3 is CASSGPSGEQFF. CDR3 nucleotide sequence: TGTGCCAGCAGCGGGCCCAGCGGTGAGCAGTTCTTC.

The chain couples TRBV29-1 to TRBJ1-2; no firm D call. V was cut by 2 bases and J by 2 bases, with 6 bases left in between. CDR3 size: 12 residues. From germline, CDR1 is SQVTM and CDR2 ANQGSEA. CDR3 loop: CSVESRNYGYTF. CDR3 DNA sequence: TGCAGCGTTGAATCCAGGAACTATGGCTACACCTTC.

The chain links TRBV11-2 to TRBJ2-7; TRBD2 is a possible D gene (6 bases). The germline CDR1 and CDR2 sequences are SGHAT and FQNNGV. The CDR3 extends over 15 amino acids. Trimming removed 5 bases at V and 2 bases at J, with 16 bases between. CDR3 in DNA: TGTGCCAGCAGCCCCACCCGGACGGGAGCCTACGAGCAGTACTTC. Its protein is CASSPTRTGAYEQYF. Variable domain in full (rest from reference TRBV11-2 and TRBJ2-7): EAGVAQSPRYKIIEKRQSVAFWCNPISGHATLYWYQQILGQGPKLLIQFQNNGVVDDSQLPKDRFSAERLKGVDSTLKIQPAKLEDSAVYLCASSPTRTGAYEQYFGPGTRLTVT.

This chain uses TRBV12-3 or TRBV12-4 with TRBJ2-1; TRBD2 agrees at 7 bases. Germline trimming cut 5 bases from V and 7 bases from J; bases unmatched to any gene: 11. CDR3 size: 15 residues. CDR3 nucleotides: TGTGCCAGCAGTATGATGGGCGGGAGTGGAAATGAGCAGTTCTTC. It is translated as CASSMMGGSGNEQFF.

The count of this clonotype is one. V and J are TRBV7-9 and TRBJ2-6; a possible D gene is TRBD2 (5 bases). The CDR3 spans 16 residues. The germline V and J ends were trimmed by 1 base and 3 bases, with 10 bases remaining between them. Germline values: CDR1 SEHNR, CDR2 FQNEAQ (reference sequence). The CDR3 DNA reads TGTGCCAGCAGCTTAGAAGAGGGCGGTGGGGCCAACGTCCTGACTTTC. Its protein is CASSLEEGGGANVLTF.

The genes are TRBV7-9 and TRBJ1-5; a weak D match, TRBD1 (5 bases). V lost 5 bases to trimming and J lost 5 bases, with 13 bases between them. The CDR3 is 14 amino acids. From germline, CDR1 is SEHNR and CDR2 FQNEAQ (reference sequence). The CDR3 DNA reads TGTGCCAGCAGCCACGGGGGTACTCATCAGCCCCAGCATTTT. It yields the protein CASSHGGTHQPQHF.

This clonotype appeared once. DNA for the CDR3: TGCGCCAGCAGCCAAGGCCTTAAAGAGACCCAGTACTTC. This encodes CASSQGLKETQYF. V usage is TRBV4-3 and J usage is TRBJ2-5; no definite D call. This CDR3 region has 13 residues. V was trimmed by 1 base and J by 3 bases, leaving 6 bases between them. The germline V gene has CDR1 LGHNA and CDR2 YSLEER.

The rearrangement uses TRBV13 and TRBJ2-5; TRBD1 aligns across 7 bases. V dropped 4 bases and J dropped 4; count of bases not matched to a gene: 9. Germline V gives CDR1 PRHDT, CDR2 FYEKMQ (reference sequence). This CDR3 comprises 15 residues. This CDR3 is CASSSQPDRAETQYF. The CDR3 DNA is TGTGCCAGCAGCTCGCAGCCCGACAGGGCAGAGACCCAGTACTTC.

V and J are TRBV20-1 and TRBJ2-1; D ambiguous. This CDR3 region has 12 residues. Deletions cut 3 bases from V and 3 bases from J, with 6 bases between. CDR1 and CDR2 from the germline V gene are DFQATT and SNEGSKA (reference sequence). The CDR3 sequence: CSASVYYNEQFF. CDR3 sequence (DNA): TGCAGTGCTAGTGTATACTACAATGAGCAGTTCTTC.

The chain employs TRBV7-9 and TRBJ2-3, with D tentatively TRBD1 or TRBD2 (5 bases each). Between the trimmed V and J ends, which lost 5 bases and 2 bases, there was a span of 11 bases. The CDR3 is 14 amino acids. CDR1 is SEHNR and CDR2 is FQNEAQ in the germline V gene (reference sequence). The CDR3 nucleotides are TGTGCCAGCAGCCAATCCGGGACCACAGATACGCAGTATTTT. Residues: CASSQSGTTDTQYF.

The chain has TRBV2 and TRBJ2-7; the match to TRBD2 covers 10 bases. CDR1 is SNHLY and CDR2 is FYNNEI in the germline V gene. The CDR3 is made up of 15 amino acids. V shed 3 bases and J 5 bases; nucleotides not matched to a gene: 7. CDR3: CASSDFGLAGDEQYF. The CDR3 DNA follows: TGTGCCAGCAGTGATTTTGGTCTAGCGGGGGACGAGCAGTACTTC.

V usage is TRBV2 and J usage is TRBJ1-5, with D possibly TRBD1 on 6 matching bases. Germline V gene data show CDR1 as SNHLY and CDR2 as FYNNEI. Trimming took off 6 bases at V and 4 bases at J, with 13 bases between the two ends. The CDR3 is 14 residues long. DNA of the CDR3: TGTGCCAGCAGGCCCGGACAGTTGAATCAGCCCCAGCATTTT. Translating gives CASRPGQLNQPQHF.

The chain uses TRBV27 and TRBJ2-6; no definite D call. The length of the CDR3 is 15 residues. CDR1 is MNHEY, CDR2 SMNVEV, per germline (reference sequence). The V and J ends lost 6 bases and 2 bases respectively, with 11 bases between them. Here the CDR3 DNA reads TGTGCCAGCAGCTGGGTGACGGCTGGGGCCAACGTCCTGACTTTC. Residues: CASSWVTAGANVLTF.

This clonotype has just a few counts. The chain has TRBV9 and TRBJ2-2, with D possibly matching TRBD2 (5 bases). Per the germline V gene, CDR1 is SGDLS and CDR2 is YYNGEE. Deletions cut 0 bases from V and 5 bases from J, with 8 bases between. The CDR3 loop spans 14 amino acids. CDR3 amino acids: CASSVEGGTGELFF. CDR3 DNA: TGTGCCAGCAGCGTAGAGGGCGGGACCGGGGAGCTGTTTTTT.

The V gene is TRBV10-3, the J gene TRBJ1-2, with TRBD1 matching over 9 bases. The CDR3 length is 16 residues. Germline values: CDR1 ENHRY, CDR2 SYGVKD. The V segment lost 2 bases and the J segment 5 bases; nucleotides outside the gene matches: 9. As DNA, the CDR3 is TGTGCCATCAGTGAGGACCCGGGACAGGGTTGGTATGGCTACACCTTC. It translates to CAISEDPGQGWYGYTF.

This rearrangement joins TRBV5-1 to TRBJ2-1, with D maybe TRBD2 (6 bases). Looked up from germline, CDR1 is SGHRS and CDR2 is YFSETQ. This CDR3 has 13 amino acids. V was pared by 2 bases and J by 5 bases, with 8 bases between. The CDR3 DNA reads TGCGCCAGCAGCTTTAGCGGAGACAATGAGCAGTTCTTC. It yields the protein CASSFSGDNEQFF.

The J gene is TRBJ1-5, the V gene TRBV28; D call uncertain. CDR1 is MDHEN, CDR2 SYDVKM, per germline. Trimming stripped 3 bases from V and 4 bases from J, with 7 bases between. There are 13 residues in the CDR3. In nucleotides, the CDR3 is TGTGCCAGCAGTTTTTTGGGGAATCAGCCCCAGCATTTT. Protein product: CASSFLGNQPQHF.

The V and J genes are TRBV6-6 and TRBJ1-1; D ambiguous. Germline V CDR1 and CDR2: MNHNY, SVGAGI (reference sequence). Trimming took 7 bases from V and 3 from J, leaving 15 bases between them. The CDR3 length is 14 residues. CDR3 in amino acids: CASTEQQLYTEAFF. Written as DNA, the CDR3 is TGTGCCAGCACGGAACAGCAACTTTACACTGAAGCTTTCTTT.

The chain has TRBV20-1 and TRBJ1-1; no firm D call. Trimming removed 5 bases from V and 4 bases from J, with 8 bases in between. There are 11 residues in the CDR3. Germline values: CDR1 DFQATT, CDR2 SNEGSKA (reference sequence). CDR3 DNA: TGCAGTGCTCTGATCCCCACTGAAGCTTTCTTT. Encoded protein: CSALIPTEAFF.

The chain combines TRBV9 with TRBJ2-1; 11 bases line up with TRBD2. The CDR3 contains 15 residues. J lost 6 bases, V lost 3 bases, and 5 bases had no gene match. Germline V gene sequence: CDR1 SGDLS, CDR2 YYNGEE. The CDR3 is CASSAPGTSGNEQFF. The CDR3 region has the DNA TGTGCCAGCAGCGCTCCCGGGACTAGCGGCAATGAGCAGTTCTTC. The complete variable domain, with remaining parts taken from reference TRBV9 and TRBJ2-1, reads DSGVTQTPKHLITATGQRVTLRCSPRSGDLSVYWYQQSLDQGLQFLIQYYNGEERAKGNILERFSAQQFPDLHSELNLSSLELGDSALYFCASSAPGTSGNEQFFGPGTRLTVL.

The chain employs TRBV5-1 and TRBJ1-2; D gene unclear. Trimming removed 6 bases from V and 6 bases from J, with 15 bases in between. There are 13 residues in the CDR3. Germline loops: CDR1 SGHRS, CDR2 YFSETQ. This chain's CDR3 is CASIGTEGDGYTF. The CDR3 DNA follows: TGCGCCAGCATCGGCACGGAGGGTGATGGCTACACCTTC. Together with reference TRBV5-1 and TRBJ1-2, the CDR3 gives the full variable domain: KAGVTQTPRYLIKTRGQQVTLSCSPISGHRSVSWYQQTPGQGLQFLFEYFSETQRNKGNFPGRFSGRQFSNSRSEMNVSTLELGDSALYLCASIGTEGDGYTFGSGTRLTVV.

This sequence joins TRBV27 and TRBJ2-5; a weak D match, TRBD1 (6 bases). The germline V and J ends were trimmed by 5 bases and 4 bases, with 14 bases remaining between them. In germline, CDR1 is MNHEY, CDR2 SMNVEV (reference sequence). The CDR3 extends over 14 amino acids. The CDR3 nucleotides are TGTGCCAGCAGTCTAGAACGAGGGGGAGAGACCCAGTACTTC. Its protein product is CASSLERGGETQYF.

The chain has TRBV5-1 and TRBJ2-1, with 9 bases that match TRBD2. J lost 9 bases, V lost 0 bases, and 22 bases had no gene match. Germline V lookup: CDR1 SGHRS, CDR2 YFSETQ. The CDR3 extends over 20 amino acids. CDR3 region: CASSLAAVAGGPGFTTEQFF. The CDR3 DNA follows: TGCGCCAGCAGCTTGGCGGCTGTGGCGGGAGGGCCGGGATTCACGACTGAGCAGTTCTTC. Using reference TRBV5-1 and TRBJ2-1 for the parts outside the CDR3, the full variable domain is KAGVTQTPRYLIKTRGQQVTLSCSPISGHRSVSWYQQTPGQGLQFLFEYFSETQRNKGNFPGRFSGRQFSNSRSEMNVSTLELGDSALYLCASSLAAVAGGPGFTTEQFFGPGTRLTVL.